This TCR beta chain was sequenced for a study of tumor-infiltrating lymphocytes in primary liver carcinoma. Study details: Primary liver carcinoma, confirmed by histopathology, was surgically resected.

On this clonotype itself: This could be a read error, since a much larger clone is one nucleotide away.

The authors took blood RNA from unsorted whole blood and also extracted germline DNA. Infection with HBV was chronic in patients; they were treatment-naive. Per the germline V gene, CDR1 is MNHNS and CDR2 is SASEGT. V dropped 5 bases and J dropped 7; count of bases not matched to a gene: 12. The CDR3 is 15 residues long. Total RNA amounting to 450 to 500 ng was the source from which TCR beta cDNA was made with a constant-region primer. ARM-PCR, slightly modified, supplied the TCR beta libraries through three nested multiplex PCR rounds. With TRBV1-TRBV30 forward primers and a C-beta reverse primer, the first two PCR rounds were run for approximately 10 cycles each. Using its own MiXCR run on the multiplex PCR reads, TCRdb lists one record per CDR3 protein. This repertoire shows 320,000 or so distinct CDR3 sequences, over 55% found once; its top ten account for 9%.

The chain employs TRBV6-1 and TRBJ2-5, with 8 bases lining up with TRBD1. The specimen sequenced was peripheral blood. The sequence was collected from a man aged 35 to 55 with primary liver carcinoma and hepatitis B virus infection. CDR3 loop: CASSPDRVVRGTQYF. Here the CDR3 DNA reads TGTGCCAGCAGTCCGGACAGGGTGGTGCGGGGGACCCAGTACTTC.